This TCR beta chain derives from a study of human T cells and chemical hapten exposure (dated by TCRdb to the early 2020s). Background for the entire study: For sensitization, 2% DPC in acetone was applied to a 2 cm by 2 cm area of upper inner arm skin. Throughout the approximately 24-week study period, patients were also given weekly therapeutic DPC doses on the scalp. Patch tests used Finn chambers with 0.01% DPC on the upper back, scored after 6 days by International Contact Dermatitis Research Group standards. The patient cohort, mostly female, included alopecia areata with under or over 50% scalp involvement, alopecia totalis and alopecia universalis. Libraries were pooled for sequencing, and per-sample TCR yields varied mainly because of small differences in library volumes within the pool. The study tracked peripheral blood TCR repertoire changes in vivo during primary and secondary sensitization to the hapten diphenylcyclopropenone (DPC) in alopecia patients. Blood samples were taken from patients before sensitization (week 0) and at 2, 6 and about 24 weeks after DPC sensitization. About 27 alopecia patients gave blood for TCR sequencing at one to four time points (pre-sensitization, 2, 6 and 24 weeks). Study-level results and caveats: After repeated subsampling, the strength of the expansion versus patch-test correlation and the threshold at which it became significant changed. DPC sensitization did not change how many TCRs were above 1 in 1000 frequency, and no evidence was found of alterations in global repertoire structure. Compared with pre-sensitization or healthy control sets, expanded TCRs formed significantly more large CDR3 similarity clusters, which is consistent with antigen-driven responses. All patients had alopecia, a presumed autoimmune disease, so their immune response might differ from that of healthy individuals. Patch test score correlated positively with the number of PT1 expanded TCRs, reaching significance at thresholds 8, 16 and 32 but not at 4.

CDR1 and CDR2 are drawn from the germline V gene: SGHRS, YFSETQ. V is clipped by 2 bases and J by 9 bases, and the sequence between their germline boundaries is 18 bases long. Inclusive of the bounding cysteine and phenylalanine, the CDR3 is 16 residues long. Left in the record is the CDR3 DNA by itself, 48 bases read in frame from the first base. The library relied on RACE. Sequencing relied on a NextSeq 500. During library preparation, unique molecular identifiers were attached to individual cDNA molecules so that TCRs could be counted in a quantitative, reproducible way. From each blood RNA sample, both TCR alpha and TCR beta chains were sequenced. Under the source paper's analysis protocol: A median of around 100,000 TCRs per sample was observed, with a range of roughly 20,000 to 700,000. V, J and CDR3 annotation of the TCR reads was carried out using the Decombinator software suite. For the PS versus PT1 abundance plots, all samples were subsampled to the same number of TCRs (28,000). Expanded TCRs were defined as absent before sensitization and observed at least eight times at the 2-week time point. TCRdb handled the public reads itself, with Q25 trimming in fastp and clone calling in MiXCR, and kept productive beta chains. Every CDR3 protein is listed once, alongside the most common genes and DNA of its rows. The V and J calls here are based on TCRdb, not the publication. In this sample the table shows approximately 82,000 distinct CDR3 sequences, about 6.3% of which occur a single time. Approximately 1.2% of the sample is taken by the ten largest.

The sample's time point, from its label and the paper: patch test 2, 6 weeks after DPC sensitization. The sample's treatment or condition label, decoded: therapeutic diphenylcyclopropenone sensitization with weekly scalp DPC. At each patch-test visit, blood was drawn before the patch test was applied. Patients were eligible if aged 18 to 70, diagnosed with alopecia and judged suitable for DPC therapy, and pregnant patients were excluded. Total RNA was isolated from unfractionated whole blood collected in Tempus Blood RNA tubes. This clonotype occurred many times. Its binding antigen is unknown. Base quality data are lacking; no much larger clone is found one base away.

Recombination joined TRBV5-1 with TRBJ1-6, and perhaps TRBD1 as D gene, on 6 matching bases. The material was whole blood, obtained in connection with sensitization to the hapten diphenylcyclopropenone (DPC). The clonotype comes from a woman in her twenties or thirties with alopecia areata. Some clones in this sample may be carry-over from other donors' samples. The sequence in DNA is TGCGCCAGCAGCTTACTACAGGGAGGTTTTCGTTCACCCCTCCACTTT. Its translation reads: CASSLLQGGFRSPLHF.